A selection of T cell receptor beta chains follows, all from one sample in a study of human T cells and chemical hapten exposure. MiXCR, applied by TCRdb to the RACE reads, yields one record per CDR3 protein. This sample carries approximately 52,000 distinct CDR3 sequences, 9.5% to 10% of them seen once, and the ten largest clones take 9.5% to 10%. The specimen was whole blood, collected in connection with sensitization to the hapten diphenylcyclopropenone (DPC). Source of these receptors: a woman aged 25 to 39 with alopecia areata. Some clones in this sample may be carry-over from other donors' samples. Both conserved end residues are trimmed from each CDR3. D genes are given only for firm matches.

D gene | V gene | CDR3 protein
NA | TRBV29-1 | SVESGGSEAF
NA | TRBV20-1 | SARTVNQPQH
NA | TRBV7-6 | ASSVTKTTDTQY
NA | TRBV14 | ASSTASVPSYEQY
TRBD2 | TRBV12-3/TRBV12-4 | ASSLGGDTGELF
NA | TRBV7-9 | ASSRSGSGEQY
TRBD1 | TRBV7-9 | ASSPGQGLGQPQH
TRBD1 | TRBV20-1 | SASLTGQINSPLH
NA | TRBV7-9 | ASSFGGGEQF
TRBD2 | TRBV20-1 | SARDIGGGNTGELF
NA | TRBV27 | ASSLWPPRNTEAF
NA | TRBV28 | ASSEPPGPTGELF
NA | TRBV9 | ASSPGTRNTEAF
TRBD2 | TRBV9 | ASSVLAGAYTGELF
NA | TRBV30 | AWSRDTSYEQY
NA | TRBV7-6 | ASSDLSKAF
NA | TRBV20-1 | SASRQPNYEQY
NA | TRBV15 | ATSTRQTGNEQY
TRBD1 | TRBV25-1 | ASSGESRTGLNSPLH
TRBD2 | TRBV7-2 | ASSLGLAGAQGTQY
NA | TRBV4-3 | ASSPSGDVDEKLF
TRBD1 | TRBV20-1 | SASRGGVSNQPQH
NA | TRBV29-1 | SVGRSSNEKLF
NA | TRBV6-2/TRBV6-3 | ASRTPVGGAYQPQH
NA | TRBV14 | ASSDYGSEQY
NA | TRBV7-2 | ASSPDGSRDTQY